This T cell receptor (beta chain) was profiled in a study of molecular identifiers for immune sequencing clone quantification. Study results and limitations: Jurkat TCR RNA that was spiked in from one cell was reportedly detectable among 750,000 to 1,000,000 naive cells. Effector cells had over 99% of their molecules in clones above 20 RNA copies, while naive cells had under 1%.

TCRdb analysed the PCR reads with MiXCR anew, one entry per CDR3 protein. This sample has 90,000 to 120,000 distinct CDR3 sequences, with around 33% found just once. The CDR3 sequence is 14 residues long. Trimming stripped 5 bases from V and 3 bases from J, with 10 bases between. Germline V gene lookup returns CDR1 SEHNR and CDR2 FQNEAQ (reference sequence). This clonotype was found a few times. As yet, its antigen is unknown. This sequence originates from a human donor in good health. Some libraries in this study had Jurkat cell RNA spiked in. The J gene is TRBJ2-2, the V gene TRBV7-9; D unclear. The sequencing input was naive CD8+ T cells from blood, with Jurkat cell RNA spiked in. Stated subset: FACS-sorted CD8+CD4-CCR7+CD45RA+ naive T cells. The CDR3 bases are TGTGCCAGCAGCCCGGGTCATTACACCGGGGAGCTGTTTTTT. Its protein product is CASSPGHYTGELFF.